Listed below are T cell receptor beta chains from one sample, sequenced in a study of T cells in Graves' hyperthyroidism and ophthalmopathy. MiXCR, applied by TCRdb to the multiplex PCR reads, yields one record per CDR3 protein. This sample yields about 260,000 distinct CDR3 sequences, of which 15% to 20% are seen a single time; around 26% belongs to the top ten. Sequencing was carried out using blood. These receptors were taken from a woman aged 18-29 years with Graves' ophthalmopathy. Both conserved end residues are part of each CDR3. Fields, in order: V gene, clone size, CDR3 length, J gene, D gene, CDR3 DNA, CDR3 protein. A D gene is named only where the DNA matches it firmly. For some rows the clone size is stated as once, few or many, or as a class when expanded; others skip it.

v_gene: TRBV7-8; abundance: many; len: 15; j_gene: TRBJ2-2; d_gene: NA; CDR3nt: TGTGCCAGCAGCTTCGTGGCAGCGAACACCGGGGAGCTGTTTTTT; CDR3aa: CASSFVAANTGELFF
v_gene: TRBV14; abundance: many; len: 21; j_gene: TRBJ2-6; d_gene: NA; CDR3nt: TGTGCCAGCAGCCAAGATGCCTATGGCAGGGTCCCCTTCTCTGGGGCCAACGTCCTGACTTTC; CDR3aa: CASSQDAYGRVPFSGANVLTF
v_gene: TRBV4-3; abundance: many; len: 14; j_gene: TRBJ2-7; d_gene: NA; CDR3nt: TGCGCCAGCAGCCAAGAGGCAGGGGCCGGCGAGCAGTACTTC; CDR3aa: CASSQEAGAGEQYF
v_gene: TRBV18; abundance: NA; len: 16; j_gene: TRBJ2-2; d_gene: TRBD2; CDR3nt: TGTGCCAGCTCACGTCGTAGCGGGGTCGGCACCGGGGAGCTGTTTTTT; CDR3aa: CASSRRSGVGTGELFF
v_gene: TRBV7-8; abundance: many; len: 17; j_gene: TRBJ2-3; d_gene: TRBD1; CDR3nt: TGTGCCACAACCGGGACAGGGGCGGTGGGAGGCACAGATACGCAGTATTTT; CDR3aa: CATTGTGAVGGTDTQYF
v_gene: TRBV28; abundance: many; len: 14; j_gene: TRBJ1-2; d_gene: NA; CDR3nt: TGTGCCAGCAGTTCGCTGGGACGGCTCTATGGCTACACCTTC; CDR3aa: CASSSLGRLYGYTF
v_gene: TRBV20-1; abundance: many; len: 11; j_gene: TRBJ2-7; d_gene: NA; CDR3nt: TGCAGTGCGACGGTACAGGTGGAGCAGTACTTC; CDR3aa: CSATVQVEQYF
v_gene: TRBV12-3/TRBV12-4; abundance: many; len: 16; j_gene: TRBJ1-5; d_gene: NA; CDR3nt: TGTGCCAGCAGTCCCGAGGACAGTTATAGCAATCAGCCCCAGCATTTT; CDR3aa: CASSPEDSYSNQPQHF
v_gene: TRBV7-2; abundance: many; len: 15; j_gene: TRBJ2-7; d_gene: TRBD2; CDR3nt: TGTGCCAGCAGCATCAGACTAGCGGGAGTACACGAGCAGTACTTC; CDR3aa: CASSIRLAGVHEQYF
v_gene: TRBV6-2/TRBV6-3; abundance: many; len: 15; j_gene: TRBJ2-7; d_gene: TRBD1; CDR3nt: TGTGCCAGCAGTGCCCGGACAGGGAAAGGTTACGAGCAGTACTTC; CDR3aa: CASSARTGKGYEQYF
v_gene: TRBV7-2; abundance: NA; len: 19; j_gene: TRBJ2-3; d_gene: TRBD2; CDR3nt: TGTGCCAGCAGCTTAGAGCGGGGGTTGAGCGGGAGTAGGGGAGATACGCAGTATTTT; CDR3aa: CASSLERGLSGSRGDTQYF
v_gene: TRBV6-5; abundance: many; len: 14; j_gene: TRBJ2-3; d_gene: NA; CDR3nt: TGTGCCAGCAGTTACTCGCCCAGCACAGATACGCAGTATTTT; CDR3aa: CASSYSPSTDTQYF
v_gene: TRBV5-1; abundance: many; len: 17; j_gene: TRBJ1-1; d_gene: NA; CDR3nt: TGCGCCAGCAGCCCCCTGGGGGACCTTATTGGGGGCACTGAAGCTTTCTTT; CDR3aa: CASSPLGDLIGGTEAFF
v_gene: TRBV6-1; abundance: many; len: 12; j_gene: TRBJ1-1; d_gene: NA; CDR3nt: TGTGCCAGCATGGTCGGGTCGCGTCAAGCTTTCTTT; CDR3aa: CASMVGSRQAFF
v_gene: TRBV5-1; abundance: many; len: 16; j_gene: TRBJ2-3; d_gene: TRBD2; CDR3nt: TGCGCCAGCAGCTCGGCGAGCGGGGGATACACAGATACGCAGTATTTT; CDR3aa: CASSSASGGYTDTQYF
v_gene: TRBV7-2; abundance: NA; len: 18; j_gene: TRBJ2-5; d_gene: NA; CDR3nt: TGTGCCAGCAGCTCCGGTGGGGGGTTTGGGTCCACACAAGAGACCCAGTACTTC; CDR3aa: CASSSGGGFGSTQETQYF
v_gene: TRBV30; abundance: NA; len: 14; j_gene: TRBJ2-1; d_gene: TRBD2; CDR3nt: TGTGCCTGGGAAAAGACTAGCGGGAGGTATGAGCAGTTCTTC; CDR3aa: CAWEKTSGRYEQFF
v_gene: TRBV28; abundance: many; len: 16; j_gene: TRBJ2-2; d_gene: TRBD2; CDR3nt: TGTGCCAGCAGTGCGTTAGGACTAGTATCAGGCGGGGAGCTGTTTTTT; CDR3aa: CASSALGLVSGGELFF
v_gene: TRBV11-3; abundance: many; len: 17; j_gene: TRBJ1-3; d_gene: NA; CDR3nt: TGTGCCAGCAGCCCGAGCCGACAGCCGAACTCTGGAAACACCATATATTTT; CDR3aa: CASSPSRQPNSGNTIYF
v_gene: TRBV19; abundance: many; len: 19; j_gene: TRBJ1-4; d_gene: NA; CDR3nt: TGTGCCAGTACTAAAGCCGGGACAAACCCCTTGGGAACTAATGAAAAACTGTTTTTT; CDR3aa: CASTKAGTNPLGTNEKLFF
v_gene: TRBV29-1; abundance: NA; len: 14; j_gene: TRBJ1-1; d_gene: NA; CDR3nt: TGCAGCGTTGGGCGGAACGGGTGGAACACTGAAGCTTTCTTT; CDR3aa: CSVGRNGWNTEAFF
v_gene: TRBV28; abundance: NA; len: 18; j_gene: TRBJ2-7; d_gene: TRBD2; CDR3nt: TGTGCCAGCAACCCAACGGTGAGGACTAGCGGGAGATCGAACGAGCAGTACTTC; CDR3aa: CASNPTVRTSGRSNEQYF
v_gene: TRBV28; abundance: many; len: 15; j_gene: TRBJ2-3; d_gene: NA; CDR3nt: TGTGCCAGCAGTTTTCGAGGCCTAGGGTTGGATACGCAGTATTTT; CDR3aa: CASSFRGLGLDTQYF
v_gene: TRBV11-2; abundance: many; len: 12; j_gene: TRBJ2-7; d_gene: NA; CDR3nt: TGTGCCAGCAGCTTAGGAGCTAGTGTGCAGTACTTC; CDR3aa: CASSLGASVQYF
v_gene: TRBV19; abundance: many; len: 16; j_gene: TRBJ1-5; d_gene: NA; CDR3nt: TGTGCCAGTAGTGTCCTCGGGACCAATAGCAATCAGCCCCAGCATTTT; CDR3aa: CASSVLGTNSNQPQHF
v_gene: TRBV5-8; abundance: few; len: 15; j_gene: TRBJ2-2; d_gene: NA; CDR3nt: TGTGCCAGCAGTTCTACTGGGACTTACACCGGGGAGCTGTTTTTT; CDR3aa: CASSSTGTYTGELFF
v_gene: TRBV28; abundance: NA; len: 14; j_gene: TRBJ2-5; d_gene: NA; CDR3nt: TGTGCCAGCAGGCGACCGGGGGTCCAAGAGACCCAGTACTTC; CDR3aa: CASRRPGVQETQYF
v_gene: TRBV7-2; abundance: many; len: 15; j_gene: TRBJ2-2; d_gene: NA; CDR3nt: TGTGCCAGCAGCACTCTACCTCAGGCCACCGGGGAGCTGTTTTTT; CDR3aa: CASSTLPQATGELFF
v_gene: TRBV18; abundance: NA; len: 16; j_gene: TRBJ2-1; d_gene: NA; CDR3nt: TGTGCCAGCTCACGAAGGACATCGGGACACAACAATGAGCAGTTCTTC; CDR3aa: CASSRRTSGHNNEQFF
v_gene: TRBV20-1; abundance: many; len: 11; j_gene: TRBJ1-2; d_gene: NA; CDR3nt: TGCAGTGCTTATAACTCGTATGGCTACACCTTC; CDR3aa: CSAYNSYGYTF
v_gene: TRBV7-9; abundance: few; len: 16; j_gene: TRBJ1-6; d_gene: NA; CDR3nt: TGTGCCAGCAGCTTAGAGGACCGTCCCGGGGGTTCACCCCTCCACTTT; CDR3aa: CASSLEDRPGGSPLHF
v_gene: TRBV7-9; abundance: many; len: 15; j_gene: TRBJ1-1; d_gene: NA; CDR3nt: TGTGCCAGCAGCTTAGAGTTGGGGGCGAACACTGAAGCTTTCTTT; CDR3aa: CASSLELGANTEAFF